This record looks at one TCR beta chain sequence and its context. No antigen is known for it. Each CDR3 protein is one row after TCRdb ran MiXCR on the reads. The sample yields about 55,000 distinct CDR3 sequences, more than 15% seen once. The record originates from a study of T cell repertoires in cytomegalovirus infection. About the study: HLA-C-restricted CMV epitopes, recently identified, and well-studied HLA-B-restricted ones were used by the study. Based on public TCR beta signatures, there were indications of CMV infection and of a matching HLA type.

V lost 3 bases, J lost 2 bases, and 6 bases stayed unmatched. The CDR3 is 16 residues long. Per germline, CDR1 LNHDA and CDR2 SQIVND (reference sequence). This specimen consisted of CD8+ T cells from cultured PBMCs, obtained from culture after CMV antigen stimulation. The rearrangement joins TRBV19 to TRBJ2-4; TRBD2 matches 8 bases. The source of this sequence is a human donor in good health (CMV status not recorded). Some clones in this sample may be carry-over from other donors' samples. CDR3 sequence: CASSIPAGVPKNIQYF. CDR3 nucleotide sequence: TGTGCCAGTAGTATCCCAGCGGGAGTACCCAAAAACATTCAGTACTTC.